Below are 23 T cell receptor beta chains sequenced from a single sample in a study of beta chain features in type 1 diabetes. cDNA synthesis used the whole RNA isolate, giving expressed TCRB sequences. The data were produced by immunoSEQ multiplex PCR, yet TCRdb's version contains in-frame clones alone and is incomplete. The sample yields 680,000 or so clones, 15% to 18% seen once. Input material: naive CD4+ T cells from blood. These receptor sequences come from a man younger than 35 in good health.

The rearrangement uses TRBV27 and TRBJ1-1, with 7 nucleotides matching TRBD1. V lost 8 bases to trimming and J lost 1 base; unmatched junction nucleotides: 10. This CDR3 has 15 amino acids. CDR1 is MNHEY and CDR2 is SMNVEV in the germline V gene (reference sequence). For the CDR3, the DNA is TGTGCCAGCCATTTTAGGGGGCTCAGGAACACTGAAGCTTTCTTT. Translation gives CASHFRGLRNTEAFF.

This clone has a handful of counts. The V and J genes are TRBV7-2 and TRBJ1-2, with unresolved D. The length of the CDR3 is 13 residues. V gave up 5 bases and J gave up 7 bases, with 14 bases separating them. From germline, CDR1 is SGHTA and CDR2 FQGNSA. The CDR3 nucleotides read TGTGCCAGCAGCCTTGCGGGGATTACTGGCTACACCTTC. Its translation is CASSLAGITGYTF. The full variable domain, with the rest looked up from reference TRBV7-2 and TRBJ1-2, is GAGVSQSPSNKVTEKGKDVELRCDPISGHTALYWYRQSLGQGLEFLIYFQGNSAPDKSGLPSDRFSAERTGGSVSTLTIQRTQQEDSAVYLCASSLAGITGYTFGSGTRLTVV.

This clone was found many times. The chain carries TRBV10-3 and TRBJ2-6; 9 bases fit TRBD1. Trimming removed 0 bases from V and 4 bases from J; junction bases left unmatched: 7. CDR1 and CDR2 (germline): ENHRY, SYGVKD. The CDR3 has 18 amino acids. This CDR3 is CAISESGTGRSGANVLTF. The CDR3 DNA sequence: TGTGCCATCAGTGAGTCTGGGACAGGGAGATCCGGGGCCAACGTCCTGACTTTC.

This clone was found a few times. The chain couples TRBV5-4 to TRBJ2-5, with D perhaps matching TRBD2 (6 bases). Germline lookup yields CDR1 SGHNT and CDR2 YYREEE (reference sequence). V was pared by 4 bases and J by 2 bases, with 15 bases between. The CDR3 covers 15 residues. CDR3 residues: CASSSRLELQETQYF. CDR3 nucleotide sequence: TGTGCCAGCAGCAGTCGACTAGAACTTCAAGAGACCCAGTACTTC.

This clone appeared a few times. The chain uses TRBV18 and TRBJ2-1, with D unresolved. The CDR3 runs 13 residues. V shed 3 bases and J shed 6 bases, with 9 bases lying between them. In germline, CDR1 is KGHSH, CDR2 LQKENI. The CDR3 DNA follows: TGTGCCAGCTCACCGACGGCAACCAATGAGCAGTTCTTC. Amino acid sequence: CASSPTATNEQFF.

V and J are TRBV4-2 and TRBJ1-1; D gene ambiguous. Trimming removed 0 bases at V and 11 bases at J, with 19 bases between. CDR3 size: 15 residues. Germline assignment: CDR1 LGHNA and CDR2 YNFKEQ. The CDR3 sequence is CASSQDRPAVSVAFF. CDR3 coding DNA: TGTGCCAGCAGCCAAGATCGCCCCGCGGTCTCAGTGGCTTTCTTT.

The sample holds a few counts of this clone. This CDR3 is also generated by other DNA sequences in the sample. The chain employs TRBV7-2 and TRBJ2-7; 10 bases line up with TRBD1. V was pared by 3 bases and J by 4 bases, with 6 bases of the junction left unmatched. From germline, CDR1 is SGHTA and CDR2 FQGNSA. The CDR3 runs to 15 residues. CDR3 loop: CASSFSGTGAYEQYF. The CDR3 DNA reads TGTGCCAGCAGCTTCTCCGGGACAGGGGCTTACGAGCAGTACTTC.

V and J are TRBV30 and TRBJ1-3, with D hard to call. Trimming stripped 0 bases from V and 0 bases from J, with 9 bases between. CDR1 is GTSNPN, CDR2 SVGIG, per germline (reference sequence). This CDR3 comprises 15 residues. CDR3: CAWSVRGFSGNTIYF. CDR3 DNA: TGTGCCTGGAGTGTACGCGGTTTCTCTGGAAACACCATATATTTT.

In this sample, this clone turned up a few times. In DNA, the CDR3 is TGCGCCAGCACCCAGAAACCGGGACTAGCAAAAACAGATACGCAGTATTTT. Translation gives CASTQKPGLAKTDTQYF. The chain is built from TRBV10-2 and TRBJ2-3, with TRBD2 matching over 9 bases. This CDR3 has 17 amino acids. With 7 bases clipped from V and 3 bases from J, the junction kept 14 bases outside the gene matches. CDR1 is WSHSY and CDR2 is SAAADI in the germline V gene.

This chain connects TRBV9 to TRBJ1-1; TRBD1 matches 9 bases. V shed 2 bases and J 6 bases; nucleotides not matched to a gene: 8. The CDR3 covers 15 residues. The V gene's germline CDR1 is SGDLS and CDR2 YYNGEE. The chain's CDR3 is CASSVGAGTGSEAFF. CDR3 DNA sequence: TGTGCCAGCAGCGTGGGAGCCGGGACAGGGTCTGAAGCTTTCTTT.

The chain carries TRBV19 and TRBJ1-5; unclear D gene. There are 14 residues in the CDR3. V was trimmed by 6 bases and J by 0 bases, leaving 9 bases between them. Germline assignment: CDR1 LNHDA and CDR2 SQIVND (reference sequence). DNA of the CDR3: TGTGCCAGTAGGCACAGCAGTAGCAATCAGCCCCAGCATTTT. The encoded protein is CASRHSSSNQPQHF.

This sequence joins TRBV28 and TRBJ2-1; 9 bases map to TRBD1. In germline, CDR1 is MDHEN, CDR2 SYDVKM. The V gene end was trimmed by 8 bases and the J gene end by 7 bases; junction bases not matched to a gene: 6. The CDR3 totals 13 residues. As DNA, the CDR3 is TGTGCCAGCCAAGGACAGGGGCGGAATGAGCAGTTCTTC. Amino acid sequence: CASQGQGRNEQFF. Variable domain in full (rest from reference TRBV28 and TRBJ2-1): DVKVTQSSRYLVKRTGEKVFLECVQDMDHENMFWYRQDPGLGLRLIYFSYDVKMKEKGDIPEGYSVSREKKERFSLILESASTNQTSMYLCASQGQGRNEQFFGPGTRLTVL.

V gene TRBV5-1 combines with J gene TRBJ1-3; D is unresolved. Trimming removed 1 base from V and 0 bases from J, with 8 bases in between. The CDR3 is made up of 15 amino acids. Per germline, CDR1 SGHRS and CDR2 YFSETQ. The CDR3 protein is CASSLMGYSGNTIYF. The CDR3 nucleotides read TGCGCCAGCAGCTTGATGGGCTACTCTGGAAACACCATATATTTT. The full variable domain, completed using reference TRBV5-1 and TRBJ1-3, is KAGVTQTPRYLIKTRGQQVTLSCSPISGHRSVSWYQQTPGQGLQFLFEYFSETQRNKGNFPGRFSGRQFSNSRSEMNVSTLELGDSALYLCASSLMGYSGNTIYFGEGSWLTVV.

The V and J genes are TRBV9 and TRBJ1-2; no clear D. The CDR3 consists of 13 residues. V lost 1 base and J 4 bases, leaving 8 bases between the germline ends. Per germline, CDR1 SGDLS and CDR2 YYNGEE. The CDR3 reads CASSVKGGYGYTF. The CDR3 DNA reads TGTGCCAGCAGCGTAAAGGGAGGCTATGGCTACACCTTC.

This clone showed up just a few times. This sequence joins TRBV18 and TRBJ2-1; 7 nucleotides align to TRBD2. CDR1 and CDR2 (germline): KGHSH, LQKENI. After removal of 0 bases from V and 1 base from J, the junction contained 6 bases not matched to a gene. The CDR3 loop spans 17 amino acids. The CDR3, as DNA: TGTGCCAGCTCACCACCGACCGGGAGGTCTTCCTACAATGAGCAGTTCTTC. Residues: CASSPPTGRSSYNEQFF.

V usage is TRBV25-1 and J usage is TRBJ2-1, with no clear D. This CDR3 has 11 amino acids. Germline-derived CDR1 and CDR2 are MGHDK and SYGVNS. V lost 6 bases and J 16 bases, leaving 16 bases between the germline ends. This chain's CDR3 is CASSNGAIGFF. Written as DNA, the CDR3 is TGTGCCAGCAGCAATGGAGCTATTGGATTCTTC.

This clone showed up just a few times. This CDR3 reads CASSRTGGWETQYF. CDR3 nucleotides: TGTGCCAGCAGTCGGACCGGGGGTTGGGAGACCCAGTACTTC. The genes are TRBV28 and TRBJ2-5; D is possibly TRBD2 (6 bases). Germline values: CDR1 MDHEN, CDR2 SYDVKM. CDR3 length equals 14 residues. Trimming took 5 bases from V and 5 from J, leaving 15 bases between them. The whole variable domain, filled in from reference TRBV28 and TRBJ2-5, reads DVKVTQSSRYLVKRTGEKVFLECVQDMDHENMFWYRQDPGLGLRLIYFSYDVKMKEKGDIPEGYSVSREKKERFSLILESASTNQTSMYLCASSRTGGWETQYFGPGTRLLVL.

This rearrangement joins TRBV6-1 to TRBJ2-1; 8 nucleotides agree with TRBD1. The CDR3 has 16 amino acids. CDR1 and CDR2 (germline): MNHNS, SASEGT. After removal of 0 bases from V and 7 bases from J, the junction contained 8 bases not matched to a gene. The CDR3, as DNA: TGTGCCAGCAGTGAAGCGTTCAGGGGGCAGAGGAATGAGCAGTTCTTC. Its protein is CASSEAFRGQRNEQFF.

This sequence joins TRBV28 and TRBJ2-7; 10 nucleotides line up with TRBD1. Germline CDR1 is MDHEN and CDR2 is SYDVKM. This CDR3 is 15 amino acids long. The ends lost 6 bases at V and 1 base at J; junction bases unmatched: 6. CDR3 protein: CASSIGDRGSYEQYF. In DNA, the CDR3 is TGTGCCAGCAGCATAGGGGACAGGGGTTCCTACGAGCAGTACTTC.

This clone was counted a few times. The genes are TRBV5-1 and TRBJ2-1; 8 bases are shared with TRBD1. The trim removed 4 bases at V and 5 bases at J, leaving 8 bases unmatched. The CDR3 contains 15 residues. CDR1 and CDR2 from the germline V gene are SGHRS and YFSETQ. The CDR3 here is CASSPTGQENNEQFF. Here the CDR3 DNA reads TGCGCCAGCAGCCCGACGGGACAGGAAAACAATGAGCAGTTCTTC.

The chain combines TRBV7-9 with TRBJ2-3; 11 bases align to TRBD1. Germline V CDR1 and CDR2: SEHNR, FQNEAQ (reference sequence). V shed 4 bases and J 5 bases; nucleotides not matched to a gene: 5. The CDR3 loop spans 15 amino acids. In DNA form, the CDR3 reads TGTGCCAGCAGCTGGGGACAGGGGGAGTTAGATACGCAGTATTTT. It encodes CASSWGQGELDTQYF.

This sequence joins TRBV5-4 and TRBJ1-2; tentatively, D is TRBD1 (5 bases). Germline assignment: CDR1 SGHNT and CDR2 YYREEE (reference sequence). The CDR3 totals 15 residues. With 0 bases removed from V and 6 bases from J, the gap between germline ends came to 15 bases. CDR3 residues: CASSLEVLGGNGYTF. CDR3 coding DNA: TGTGCCAGCAGCTTGGAGGTGTTGGGGGGTAATGGCTACACCTTC.

This sequence joins TRBV29-1 and TRBJ2-5, with 10 nucleotides matching TRBD1. CDR1 SQVTM and CDR2 ANQGSEA come from the germline V gene. After removal of 7 bases from V and 1 base from J, the junction contained 6 bases not matched to a gene. The CDR3 contains 14 residues. The CDR3 DNA follows: TGCAGCGCGCCGGGACAGGGGTCCCAAGAGACCCAGTACTTC. It is translated as CSAPGQGSQETQYF.